Detailed here is one T cell receptor beta chain. The target antigen is unknown. TCRdb's table, derived via immunoSEQ multiplex PCR, lists solely in-frame clones and lacks some. This table has over 110,000 clones, roughly nine tenths appearing once. The V gene's germline CDR1 is KGHSH and CDR2 LQKENI. Deletions cut 2 bases from V and 8 bases from J, with 13 bases between. This CDR3 comprises 14 residues. This entry is derived from a study of T cell responses to AZD1222 COVID-19 vaccine. The overall study: Some second doses came at about 4 weeks and others at about 12 weeks; these were pooled. Study observations and caveats: The donors showed a predominance of white British ancestry and of females, with possible underestimation of clonal diversity. The CD4 TCRs associated with vaccination extended across spike and predominated at 160-218 and 743-854.

The sequence was collected from an adult in good health. V is TRBV18 and J is TRBJ2-1; D is possibly TRBD2 (5 bases). Material: peripheral blood, obtained on day 0 of AZD1222 vaccination. CDR3 sequence reads: CASSPLGSYHEQFF. The DNA for the CDR3 is TGTGCCAGCTCACCATTGGGGAGTTACCATGAGCAGTTCTTC.